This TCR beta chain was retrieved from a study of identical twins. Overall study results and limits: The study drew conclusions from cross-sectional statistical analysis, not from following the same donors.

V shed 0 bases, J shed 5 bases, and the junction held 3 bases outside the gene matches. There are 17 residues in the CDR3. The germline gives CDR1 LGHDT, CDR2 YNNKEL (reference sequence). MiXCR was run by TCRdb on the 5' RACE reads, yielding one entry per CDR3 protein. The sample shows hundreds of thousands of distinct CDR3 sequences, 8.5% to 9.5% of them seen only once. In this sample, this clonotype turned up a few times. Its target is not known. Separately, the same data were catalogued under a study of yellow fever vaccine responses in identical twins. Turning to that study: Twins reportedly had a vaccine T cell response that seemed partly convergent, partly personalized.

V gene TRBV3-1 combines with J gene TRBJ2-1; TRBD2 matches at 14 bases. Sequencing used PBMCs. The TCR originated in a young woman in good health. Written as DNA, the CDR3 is TGTGCCAGCAGCCAAGATGGACTAGCGGGGGGTAACAATGAGCAGTTCTTC. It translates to CASSQDGLAGGNNEQFF.